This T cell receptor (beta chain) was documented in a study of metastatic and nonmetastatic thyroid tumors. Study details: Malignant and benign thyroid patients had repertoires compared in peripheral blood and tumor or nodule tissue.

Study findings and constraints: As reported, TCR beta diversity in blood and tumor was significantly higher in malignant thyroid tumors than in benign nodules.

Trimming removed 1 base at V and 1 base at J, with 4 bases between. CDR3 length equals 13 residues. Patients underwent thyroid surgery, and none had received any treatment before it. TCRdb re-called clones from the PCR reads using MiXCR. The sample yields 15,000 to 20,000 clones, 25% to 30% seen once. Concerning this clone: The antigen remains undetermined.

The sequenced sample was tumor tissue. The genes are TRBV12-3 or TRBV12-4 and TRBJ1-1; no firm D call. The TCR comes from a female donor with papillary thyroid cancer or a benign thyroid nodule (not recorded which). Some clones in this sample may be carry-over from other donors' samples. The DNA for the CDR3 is TGTGCCAGCAGTTTAGGGGCGAACACTGAAGCTTTCTTT. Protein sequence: CASSLGANTEAFF.